This TCR beta chain was profiled in a study of control samples from healthy donors and cancer patients. Clones were sequenced by immunoSEQ multiplex PCR, and TCRdb holds only the in-frame ones, with some missing. Altogether some 39,000 clones are present, 80% to 90% being singletons, with the ten largest covering approximately 21%. The source material was PBMCs. This TCR came from an older woman with lung cancer.

CDR3 residues: CAWSGYDRAYGYTF. CDR3 sequence (DNA): TGTGCCTGGAGTGGTTATGACAGGGCCTATGGCTACACCTTC. The rearrangement joins TRBV30 to TRBJ1-2; TRBD1 agrees at 7 bases. The junction had 6 bases not matched to a gene; V was cut back by 1 base and J by 4 bases. The length of the CDR3 is 14 residues. CDR1 is GTSNPN, CDR2 SVGIG, per germline (reference sequence).